This entry concerns a single TCR beta chain. What it binds is not known. These data belong to a study of T cells in tuberculosis. Study in general: A South African cohort included IGRA-negative adolescents, latently infected IGRA-positive adolescents and adults with active tuberculosis.

Unsorted cryopreserved PBMC were sequenced, averaging roughly 99,000 T cells per clinical donor. CDR3 length: 16 amino acids. Between the trimmed V and J ends, which lost 3 bases and 10 bases, there was a span of 22 bases. Germline V lookup: CDR1 LNHDA, CDR2 SQIVND (reference sequence). Whole-study findings and limits: GMM-specific TCRs were nearer to active tuberculosis alpha repertoires, suggesting expansion. Shorter CDR3-alpha in active tuberculosis partly drove smaller distances.

Sequenced by immunoSEQ multiplex PCR; TCRdb stores in-frame clones only, minus some. The data contain 30,000 to 35,000 clones, approximately 90% of them singletons. The V call is TRBV19, the J call TRBJ2-1; the D is unclear. Sequences were obtained from PBMCs. The sequence came from a donor between 10 and 35 years old with latent tuberculosis or without tuberculosis infection. CDR3 residues: CASSILLHLVQQEQFF. The CDR3 DNA reads TGTGCCAGTAGTATTCTTCTACATTTAGTACAACAGGAGCAGTTCTTC.